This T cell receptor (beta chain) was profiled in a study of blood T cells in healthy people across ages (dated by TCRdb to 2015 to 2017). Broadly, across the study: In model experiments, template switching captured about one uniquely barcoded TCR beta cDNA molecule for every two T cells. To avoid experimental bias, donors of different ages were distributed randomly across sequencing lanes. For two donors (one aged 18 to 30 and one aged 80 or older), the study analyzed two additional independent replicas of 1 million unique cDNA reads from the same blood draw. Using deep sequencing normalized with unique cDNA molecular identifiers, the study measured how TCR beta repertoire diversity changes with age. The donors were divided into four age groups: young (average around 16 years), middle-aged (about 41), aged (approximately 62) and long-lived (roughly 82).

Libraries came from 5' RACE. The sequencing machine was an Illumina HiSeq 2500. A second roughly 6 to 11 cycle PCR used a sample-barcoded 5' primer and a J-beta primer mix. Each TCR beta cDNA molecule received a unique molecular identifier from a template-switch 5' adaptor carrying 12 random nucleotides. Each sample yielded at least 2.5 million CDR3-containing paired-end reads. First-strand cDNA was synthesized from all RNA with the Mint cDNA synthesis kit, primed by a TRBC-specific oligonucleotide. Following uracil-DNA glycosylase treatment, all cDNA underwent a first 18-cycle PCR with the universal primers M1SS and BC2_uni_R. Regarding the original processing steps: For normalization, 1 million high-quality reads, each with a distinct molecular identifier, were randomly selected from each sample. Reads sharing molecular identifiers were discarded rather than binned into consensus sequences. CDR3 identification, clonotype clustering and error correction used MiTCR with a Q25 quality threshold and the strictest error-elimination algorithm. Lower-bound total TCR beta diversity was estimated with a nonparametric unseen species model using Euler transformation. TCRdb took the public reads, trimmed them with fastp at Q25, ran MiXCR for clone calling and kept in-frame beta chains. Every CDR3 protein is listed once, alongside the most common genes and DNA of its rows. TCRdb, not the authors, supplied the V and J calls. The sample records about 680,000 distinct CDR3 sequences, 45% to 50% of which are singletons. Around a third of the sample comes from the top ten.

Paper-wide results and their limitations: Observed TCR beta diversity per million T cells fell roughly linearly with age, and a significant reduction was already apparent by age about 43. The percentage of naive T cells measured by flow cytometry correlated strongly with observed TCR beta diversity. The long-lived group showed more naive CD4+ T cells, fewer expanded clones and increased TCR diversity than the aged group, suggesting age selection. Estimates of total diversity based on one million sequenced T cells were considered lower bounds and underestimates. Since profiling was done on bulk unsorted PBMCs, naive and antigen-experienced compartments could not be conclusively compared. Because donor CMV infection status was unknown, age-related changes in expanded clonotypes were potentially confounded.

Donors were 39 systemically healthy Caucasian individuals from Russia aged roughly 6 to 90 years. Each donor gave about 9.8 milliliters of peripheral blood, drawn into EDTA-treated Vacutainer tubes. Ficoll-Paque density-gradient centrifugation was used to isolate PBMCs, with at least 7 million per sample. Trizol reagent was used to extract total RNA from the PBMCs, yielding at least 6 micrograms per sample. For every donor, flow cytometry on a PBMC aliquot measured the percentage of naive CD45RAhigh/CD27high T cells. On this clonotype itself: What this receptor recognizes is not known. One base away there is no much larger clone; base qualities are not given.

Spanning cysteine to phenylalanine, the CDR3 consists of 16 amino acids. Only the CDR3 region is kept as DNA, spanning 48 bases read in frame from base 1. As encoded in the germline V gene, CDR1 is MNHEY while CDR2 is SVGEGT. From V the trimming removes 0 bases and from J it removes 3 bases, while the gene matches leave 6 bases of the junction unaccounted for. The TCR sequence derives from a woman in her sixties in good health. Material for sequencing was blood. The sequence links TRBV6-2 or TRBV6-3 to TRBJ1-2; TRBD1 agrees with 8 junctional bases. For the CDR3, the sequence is CASSYSLAGGDYGYTF. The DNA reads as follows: TGTGCCAGCAGTTACTCATTGGCAGGGGGCGACTATGGCTACACCTTC.